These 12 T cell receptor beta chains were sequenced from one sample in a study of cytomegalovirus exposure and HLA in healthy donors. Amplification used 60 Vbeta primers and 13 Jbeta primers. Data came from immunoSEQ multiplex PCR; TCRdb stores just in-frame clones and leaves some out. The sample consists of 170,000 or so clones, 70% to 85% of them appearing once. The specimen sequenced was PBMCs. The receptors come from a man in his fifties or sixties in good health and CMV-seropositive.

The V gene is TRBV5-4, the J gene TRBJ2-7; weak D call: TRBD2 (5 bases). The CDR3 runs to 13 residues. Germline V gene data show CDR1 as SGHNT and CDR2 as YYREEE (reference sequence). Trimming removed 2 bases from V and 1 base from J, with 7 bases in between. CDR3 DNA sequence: TGTGCCAGCAGCTTCGGAGGTTCCTACGAGCAGTACTTC. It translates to CASSFGGSYEQYF.

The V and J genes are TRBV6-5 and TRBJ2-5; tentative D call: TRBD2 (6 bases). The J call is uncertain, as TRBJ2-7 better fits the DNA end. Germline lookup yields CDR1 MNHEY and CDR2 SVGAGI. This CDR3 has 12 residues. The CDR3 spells CASSSSGREQYF. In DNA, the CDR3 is TGTGCCAGCAGTTCCAGCGGGCGCGAGCAGTACTTC.

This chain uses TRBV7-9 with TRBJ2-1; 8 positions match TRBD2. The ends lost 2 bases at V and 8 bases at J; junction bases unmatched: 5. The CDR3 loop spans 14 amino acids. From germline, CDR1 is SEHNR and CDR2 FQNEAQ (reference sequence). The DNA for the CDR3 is TGTGCCAGCAGCTTAATACGGGAGGGTGATGAGCAGTTCTTC. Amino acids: CASSLIREGDEQFF. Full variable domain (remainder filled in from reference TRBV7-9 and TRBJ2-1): DTGVSQNPRHKITKRGQNVTFRCDPISEHNRLYWYRQTLGQGPEFLTYFQNEAQLEKSRLLSDRFSAERPKGSFSTLEIQRTEQGDSAMYLCASSLIREGDEQFFGPGTRLTVL.

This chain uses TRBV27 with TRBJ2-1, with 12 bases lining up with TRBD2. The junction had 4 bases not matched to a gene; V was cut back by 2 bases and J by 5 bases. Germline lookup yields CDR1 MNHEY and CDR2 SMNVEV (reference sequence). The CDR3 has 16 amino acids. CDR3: CASSLRLAGGHNEQFF. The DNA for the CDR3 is TGTGCCAGCAGTTTAAGGCTAGCGGGGGGGCACAATGAGCAGTTCTTC.

The CDR3 loop is CASSSGLAGGTGELFF. CDR3 in DNA: TGTGCCAGCAGCTCCGGACTAGCGGGGGGCACCGGGGAGCTGTTTTTT. The chain is built from TRBV11-2 and TRBJ2-2, with TRBD2 matching over 14 bases. Per germline, CDR1 SGHAT and CDR2 FQNNGV. The CDR3 covers 16 residues. The ends lost 4 bases at V and 4 bases at J; junction bases unmatched: 2.

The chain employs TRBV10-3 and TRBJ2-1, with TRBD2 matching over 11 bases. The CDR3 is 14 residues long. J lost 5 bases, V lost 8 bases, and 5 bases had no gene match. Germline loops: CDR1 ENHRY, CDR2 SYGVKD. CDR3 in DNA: TGTGCCATCGGGGGACTAGCGGCCAACAATGAGCAGTTCTTC. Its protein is CAIGGLAANNEQFF.

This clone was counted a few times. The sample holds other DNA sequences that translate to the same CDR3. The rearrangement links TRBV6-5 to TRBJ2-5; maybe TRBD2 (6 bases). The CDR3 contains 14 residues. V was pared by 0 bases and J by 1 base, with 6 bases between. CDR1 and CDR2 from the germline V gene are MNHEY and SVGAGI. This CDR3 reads CASSYSGGQETQYF. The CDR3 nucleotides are TGTGCCAGCAGTTACTCGGGGGGCCAAGAGACCCAGTACTTC.

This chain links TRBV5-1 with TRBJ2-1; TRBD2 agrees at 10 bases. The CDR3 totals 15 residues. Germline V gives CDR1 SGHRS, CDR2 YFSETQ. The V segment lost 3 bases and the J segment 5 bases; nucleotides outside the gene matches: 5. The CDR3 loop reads CASSSELAGDNEQFF. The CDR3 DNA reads TGCGCCAGCAGCTCGGAGCTAGCGGGAGACAATGAGCAGTTCTTC. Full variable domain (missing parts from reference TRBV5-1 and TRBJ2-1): KAGVTQTPRYLIKTRGQQVTLSCSPISGHRSVSWYQQTPGQGLQFLFEYFSETQRNKGNFPGRFSGRQFSNSRSEMNVSTLELGDSALYLCASSSELAGDNEQFFGPGTRLTVL.

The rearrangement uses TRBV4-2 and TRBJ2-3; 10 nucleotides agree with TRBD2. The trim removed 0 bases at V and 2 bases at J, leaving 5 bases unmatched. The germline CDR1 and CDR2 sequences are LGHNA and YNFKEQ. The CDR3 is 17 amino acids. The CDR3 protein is CASSQEPAGGITDTQYF. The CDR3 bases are TGTGCCAGCAGCCAAGAGCCAGCGGGGGGGATCACAGATACGCAGTATTTT.

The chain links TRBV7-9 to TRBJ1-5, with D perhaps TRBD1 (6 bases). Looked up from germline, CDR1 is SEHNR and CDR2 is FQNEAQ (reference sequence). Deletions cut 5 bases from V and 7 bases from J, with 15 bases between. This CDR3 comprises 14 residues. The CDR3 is CASSAQGWDQPQHF. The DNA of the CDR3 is TGTGCCAGCAGCGCGCAGGGGTGGGACCAGCCCCAGCATTTT.

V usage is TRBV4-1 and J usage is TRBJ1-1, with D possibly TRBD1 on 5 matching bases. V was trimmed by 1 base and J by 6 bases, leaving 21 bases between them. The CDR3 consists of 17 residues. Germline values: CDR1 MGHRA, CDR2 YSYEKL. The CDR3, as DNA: TGCGCCAGCAGCCAAGCCCCTCGATGGGGCCTTGAGGCTGAAGCTTTCTTT. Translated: CASSQAPRWGLEAEAFF.

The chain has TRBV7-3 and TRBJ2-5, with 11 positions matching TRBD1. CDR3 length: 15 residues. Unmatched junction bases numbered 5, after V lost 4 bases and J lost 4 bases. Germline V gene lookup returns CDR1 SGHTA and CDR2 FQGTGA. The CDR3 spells CASSSGQGAGETQYF. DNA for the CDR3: TGTGCCAGCAGCTCCGGACAGGGGGCTGGAGAGACCCAGTACTTC. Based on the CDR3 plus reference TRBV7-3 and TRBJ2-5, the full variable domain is GAGVSQTPSNKVTEKGKYVELRCDPISGHTALYWYRQSLGQGPEFLIYFQGTGAADDSGLPNDRFFAVRPEGSVSTLKIQRTERGDSAVYLCASSSGQGAGETQYFGPGTRLLVL.